The T cell receptor beta chain under discussion was sequenced for a study of T cell repertoires in cytomegalovirus infection. Study-wide context: Matching HLA type and CMV infection were both indicated by public TCR beta signatures.

TCRdb fed the reads into MiXCR, producing one record per CDR3 protein. Of roughly 500,000 distinct CDR3 sequences in the sample, 15% to 20% were seen once. CDR3 length: 14 residues. CDR1 LNHNV and CDR2 YYDKDF come from the germline V gene (reference sequence). V was cut by 1 base and J by 8 bases, with 11 bases left in between. Regarding the study as a whole: CMV-specific TCR beta clonotypes restricted by HLA-C dominated the ex vivo response.

As to this clonotype: As yet, its antigen is unknown.

The source material was CD8+ T cells from PBMCs. The chain is built from TRBV15 and TRBJ1-4; D is undetermined. The TCR comes from a human donor in good health (CMV status not recorded). Some clones in this sample may be carry-over from other donors' samples. The CDR3 is CATSRVRDHEKLFF. CDR3 bases: TGTGCCACCAGCAGAGTCAGAGATCACGAAAAACTGTTTTTT.